This is a list of T cell receptor beta chains from one sample in a study of beta chain features in type 1 diabetes. The repertoire was sequenced with immunoSEQ multiplex PCR; TCRdb's copy has only in-frame clones and lacks some. The sample carries 350,000 to 450,000 clones, about 15% recorded once. Sample: naive CD4+ T cells from blood. The receptors shown here come from a woman aged 18-29 years in good health. Each CDR3 is given with its conserved first and last residue. D genes are given only for firm matches. Clone size, where shown, is once, few, many, or a class for clones that have expanded.

few	TRBV23-1	TRBJ2-5	TRBD1	TGCGCCAGCAGTCTTCTTAGAAGGACAGGGATTGACCAAGAGACCCAGTACTTC	CASSLLRRTGIDQETQYF
few	TRBV18	TRBJ2-7	TRBD1	TGTGCCAGCTCACCGCGGGACAGGGGGCTAAGTTACGAGCAGTACTTC	CASSPRDRGLSYEQYF
few	TRBV25-1	TRBJ2-7	NA	TGTGCCAGCAGTGAGAGACCGGGATCCCCAGGACCCTACGAGCAGTACTTC	CASSERPGSPGPYEQYF
NA	TRBV14	TRBJ2-3	TRBD2	TGTGCCAGCAGCCACGGACTAGCGGGCACAGATACGCAGTATTTT	CASSHGLAGTDTQYF
NA	TRBV28	TRBJ2-7	TRBD2	TGTGCCAGCAGTTTCGGCCTAGCGGGTAGCTACGAGCAGTACTTC	CASSFGLAGSYEQYF
NA	TRBV11-2	TRBJ2-3	TRBD2	TGTGCCAGCAGCTTATTAGCGGGAGAAACAGATACGCAGTATTTT	CASSLLAGETDTQYF
NA	TRBV27	TRBJ1-2	NA	TGTGCCAGCAGTTCACAGGGTTTCAGTGGCTACACCTTC	CASSSQGFSGYTF
few	TRBV9	TRBJ2-3	NA	TGTGCCAGCAGGCACAGTCACAGCACAGATACGCAGTATTTT	CASRHSHSTDTQYF
NA	TRBV7-6	TRBJ1-1	NA	TGTGCCAGCACGGGTTATAGCACTGAAGCTTTCTTT	CASTGYSTEAFF
few	TRBV6-5	TRBJ1-4	TRBD1	TGTGCCAGCAGTTTGGGACAGGGGAGTAATGAAAAACTGTTTTTT	CASSLGQGSNEKLFF
few	TRBV7-9	TRBJ1-5	TRBD1	TGTGCCAGCAGCACCGAACAGGGGGGACAGCCCCAGCATTTT	CASSTEQGGQPQHF
NA	TRBV1	TRBJ2-7	NA	TGCACCAGCAGCCAAGCTGGGACTAGCGGGACGTGGGAGCAGTACTTC	CTSSQAGTSGTWEQYF
NA	TRBV30	TRBJ1-2	NA	TGTGCCTGGAGTGTACAGGCGCTTCCTAACTATGGCTACACCTTC	CAWSVQALPNYGYTF
NA	TRBV5-1	TRBJ2-7	TRBD2	TGCGCCAGCAGCTTCATGGGGCGGGAGGCCTACGAGCAGTACTTC	CASSFMGREAYEQYF
NA	TRBV5-6	TRBJ2-7	NA	TGTGCCAGCAGCTTCACTCGGTACGAGCAGTACTTC	CASSFTRYEQYF
NA	TRBV10-1	TRBJ2-5	TRBD1	TGCGCCAGTGGACAGGGACGAGAGACCCAGTACTTC	CASGQGRETQYF
few	TRBV2	TRBJ2-5	NA	TGTGCCAGCAGTACTGACAGGATCCAAGAGACCCAGTACTTC	CASSTDRIQETQYF
NA	TRBV7-3	TRBJ2-2	NA	TGTGCCAGCAGCCCGGGCACAGGCTCGAACACCGGGGAGCTGTTTTTT	CASSPGTGSNTGELFF
NA	TRBV7-6	TRBJ2-4	NA	TGTGCCAAGCAGGTTTCTGCCAAAAACATTCAGTACTTC	CAKQVSAKNIQYF
NA	TRBV28	TRBJ1-2	NA	TGTGCCAGCAGTGCGGCGAACTATGGCTACACCTTC	CASSAANYGYTF
few	TRBV7-8	TRBJ2-1	TRBD2	TGTGCCAGCAGCGGGAGGGCTTCCTACAATGAGCAGTTCTTC	CASSGRASYNEQFF